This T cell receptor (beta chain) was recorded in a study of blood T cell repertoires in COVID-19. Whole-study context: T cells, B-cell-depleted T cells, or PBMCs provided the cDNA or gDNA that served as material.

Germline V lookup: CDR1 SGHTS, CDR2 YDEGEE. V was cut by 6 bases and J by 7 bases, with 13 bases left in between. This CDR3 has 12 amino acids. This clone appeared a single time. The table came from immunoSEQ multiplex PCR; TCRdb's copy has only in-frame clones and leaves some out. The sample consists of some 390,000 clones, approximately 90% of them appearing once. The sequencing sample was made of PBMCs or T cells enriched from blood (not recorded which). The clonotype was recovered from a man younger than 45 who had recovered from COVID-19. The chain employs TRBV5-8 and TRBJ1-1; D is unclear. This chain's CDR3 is CASTFEKNEAFF. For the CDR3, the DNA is TGTGCCAGCACCTTCGAGAAAAATGAAGCTTTCTTT.